This passage covers 21 T cell receptor beta chains from one sample sequenced in a study of T-cell reconstitution after alpha-beta-depleted transplantation in children. Preparation of the TCRbeta library was carried out with unique molecular identifiers. From the PCR reads, TCRdb called clonotypes with MiXCR, one entry per CDR3 protein. The data hold 250,000 to 350,000 distinct CDR3 sequences, with about a quarter observed a single time. The sequences come from PBMCs, mostly from graft donor cells, collected 180 days after TCRalphabeta/CD19-depleted stem cell transplant. All receptors come from a male patient aged 10 to 17 who had a stem cell transplant for acute lymphoblastic leukemia, so the T cells may come from the graft donor.

This clonotype has only a few counts. The rearrangement links TRBV20-1 to TRBJ1-5, with D uncertain. The germline gives CDR1 DFQATT, CDR2 SNEGSKA (reference sequence). With 3 bases removed from V and 4 bases from J, the gap between germline ends came to 10 bases. The CDR3 loop spans 13 amino acids. Written as DNA, the CDR3 is TGCAGTGCTAGGGTTGGGAGAAATCAGCCCCAGCATTTT. Translation gives CSARVGRNQPQHF.

The chain employs TRBV7-8 and TRBJ1-5; possible D gene TRBD1, 6 bases. Germline V gives CDR1 SGHVS, CDR2 FQNEAQ. Trimming took off 5 bases at V and 4 bases at J, with 18 bases between the two ends. The CDR3 runs to 16 residues. CDR3 residues: CASSPLPGQANQPQHF. DNA for the CDR3: TGTGCCAGCAGCCCCCTACCGGGACAAGCAAATCAGCCCCAGCATTTT.

This clonotype was recorded a few times. The chain recombines TRBV12-3 or TRBV12-4 with TRBJ2-1; TRBD2 agrees at 9 bases. The V gene end was trimmed by 3 bases and the J gene end by 8 bases; junction bases not matched to a gene: 8. The length of the CDR3 is 15 residues. CDR3 coding DNA: TGTGCCAGCAGTTTCGGCGGGAGGGCCGTCCATGAGCAGTTCTTC. The encoded protein is CASSFGGRAVHEQFF.

This chain connects TRBV20-1 to TRBJ1-2; no clear D. CDR3 size: 15 residues. Germline CDR1 and CDR2: DFQATT and SNEGSKA (reference sequence). The V end was cut by 5 bases, the J end by 3 bases, with 19 bases between. CDR3 region: CSAPPRTQAYYGYTF. The CDR3 DNA sequence: TGCAGTGCTCCTCCTCGTACCCAGGCCTACTATGGCTACACCTTC.

The chain combines TRBV6-5 with TRBJ1-1, with D maybe TRBD1 (5 bases). The germline CDR1 and CDR2 sequences are MNHEY and SVGAGI. The ends were cut back, 3 bases at V and 1 base at J, with 6 bases in the middle. This CDR3 comprises 13 residues. CDR3 nucleotides: TGTGCCAGCAGTTATCAGGGGAACACTGAAGCTTTCTTT. Translating it yields CASSYQGNTEAFF.

The table lists this clonotype with many counts. The gene calls are TRBV6-5 and TRBJ2-1; D is ambiguous. Germline CDR1 MNHEY, CDR2 SVGAGI. V lost 2 bases to trimming and J lost 7 bases, with 9 bases between them. This CDR3 is built from 13 residues. As DNA, the CDR3 is TGTGCCAGCAGTTACATACTCGATAATGAGCAGTTCTTC. It translates to CASSYILDNEQFF.

In DNA, the CDR3 is TGTGCCACCAGTGATTTTTACGGGACTAGCGGGAGCAATGAGCAGTTCTTC. The encoded protein is CATSDFYGTSGSNEQFF. The V call is TRBV24-1, the J call TRBJ2-1; 14 bases align to TRBD2. The V segment lost 1 base and the J segment 6 bases; nucleotides outside the gene matches: 4. This CDR3 has 17 residues. The germline V gene has CDR1 KGHDR and CDR2 SFDVKD.

There are a few counts of this clonotype. This chain links TRBV20-1 with TRBJ1-4, with 10 bases that match TRBD1. Germline V CDR1 and CDR2: DFQATT, SNEGSKA (reference sequence). The V and J ends lost 2 bases and 7 bases, in that order; junction bases with no gene match: 4. The CDR3 extends over 14 amino acids. CDR3 protein: CSARRQGATEKLFF. The CDR3 nucleotides read TGCAGTGCTAGAAGACAGGGGGCTACTGAAAAACTGTTTTTT.

This clonotype was seen ten or more times. This sequence joins TRBV12-3 or TRBV12-4 and TRBJ2-3, with 7 bases identical to TRBD1. The junction had 5 bases not matched to a gene; V was cut back by 3 bases and J by 2 bases. CDR3 size: 15 residues. CDR3 sequence (DNA): TGTGCCAGCAGTTTGAGGACAGGCTCCACAGATACGCAGTATTTT. It encodes CASSLRTGSTDTQYF.

This clonotype has a handful of counts. This chain links TRBV5-8 with TRBJ1-2, with a possible D match to TRBD1 (5 bases). Trimming cost V 0 bases and J 8 bases, with 20 bases left between them. Germline lookup yields CDR1 SGHTS and CDR2 YDEGEE. The CDR3 is 16 amino acids. CDR3 in amino acids: CASSLGPTGAVKGYTF. In DNA, the CDR3 is TGTGCCAGCAGCTTGGGGCCCACAGGTGCCGTGAAGGGCTACACCTTC.

The chain combines TRBV9 with TRBJ2-2; D uncertain. Trimming left V 3 bases short and J 4 bases short, with 16 bases between. This CDR3 has 16 residues. CDR1 is SGDLS, CDR2 YYNGEE, per germline. CDR3 sequence reads: CASSGGGLTLTGELFF. The DNA of the CDR3 is TGTGCCAGCAGCGGTGGTGGGCTTACCCTCACCGGGGAGCTGTTTTTT.

The genes are TRBV5-4 and TRBJ2-3; TRBD2 matches at 7 bases. V shed 0 bases and J 6 bases; nucleotides not matched to a gene: 4. CDR3 size: 14 residues. In germline, CDR1 is SGHNT, CDR2 YYREEE (reference sequence). CDR3 sequence (DNA): TGTGCCAGCAGCTTGGCTCCAGCGGGGGATACGCAGTATTTT. It translates to CASSLAPAGDTQYF.

This clonotype was counted a few times. The rearrangement uses TRBV6-1 and TRBJ2-7; 15 nucleotides match TRBD2. This CDR3 is built from 18 residues. Trimming cost V 6 bases and J 3 bases; bases outside gene matches: 12. Germline CDR1 reads MNHNS; CDR2 reads SASEGT. CDR3 region: CASSPRGTSGRWNYEQYF. CDR3 DNA sequence: TGTGCCAGCAGCCCACGGGGGACTAGCGGGAGGTGGAACTACGAGCAGTACTTC.

This clonotype turned up a few times. The V gene is TRBV5-1, the J gene TRBJ2-1; D uncertain. The germline CDR1 and CDR2 sequences are SGHRS and YFSETQ. This CDR3 is built from 15 residues. Between the trimmed V and J ends, which lost 0 bases and 7 bases, there was a span of 14 bases. This CDR3 reads CASSLGKVGKNEQFF. In nucleotides, the CDR3 is TGCGCCAGCAGCTTGGGTAAGGTGGGGAAGAATGAGCAGTTCTTC.

This clonotype turned up a few times. The gene calls are TRBV12-3 or TRBV12-4 and TRBJ2-4, with TRBD2 matching 9 bases. The CDR3 loop spans 16 amino acids. The J segment lost 3 bases and the V segment lost 7 bases, leaving 10 bases of the junction unmatched. DNA for the CDR3: TGTGCCAGCAACCCATTCGGGCGGGAGGGCAAAAACATTCAGTACTTC. Its translation: CASNPFGREGKNIQYF.

This clonotype was seen more than once but under ten times. The genes are TRBV7-9 and TRBJ2-1; unclear D gene. Trimming shortened V by 5 bases and J by 6 bases, and 14 bases separated the two germline ends. CDR3 size: 14 residues. Per germline, CDR1 SEHNR and CDR2 FQNEAQ (reference sequence). The CDR3 DNA reads as TGTGCCAGCAGCATCTCCTATCTCCTCAATGAGCAGTTCTTC. Protein sequence: CASSISYLLNEQFF. Full variable domain (rest looked up from reference TRBV7-9 and TRBJ2-1): DTGVSQNPRHKITKRGQNVTFRCDPISEHNRLYWYRQTLGQGPEFLTYFQNEAQLEKSRLLSDRFSAERPKGSFSTLEIQRTEQGDSAMYLCASSISYLLNEQFFGPGTRLTVL.

A remark on this clonotype: This clone may be a read error of a much larger clone one base away. The rearrangement joins TRBV5-1 to TRBJ2-7, with 14 bases fitting TRBD2. The CDR3 extends over 15 amino acids. Germline V lookup: CDR1 SGHRS, CDR2 YFSETQ. V dropped 4 bases and J dropped 2; count of bases not matched to a gene: 2. CDR3 nucleotides: TGCGCCAGCAGCGTGGGACTAGCGGGAGCCTACGAGCAGTACTTC. This codes for CASSVGLAGAYEQYF.

This clonotype appeared a few times. This chain connects TRBV12-3 or TRBV12-4 to TRBJ2-5; D unclear. The V end was cut by 2 bases, the J end by 2 bases, with 9 bases between. The CDR3 consists of 14 residues. CDR3 bases: TGTGCCAGCAGTTTATGGGATCCTCAAGAGACCCAGTACTTC. It translates to CASSLWDPQETQYF.

This chain uses TRBV5-1 with TRBJ1-1; no firm D call. V was pared by 4 bases and J by 4 bases, with 23 bases between. CDR3 size: 17 residues. Per germline, CDR1 SGHRS and CDR2 YFSETQ. The CDR3 DNA is TGCGCCAGCAGCCAATCCTGGCCGTTATTGGCAGGCACTGAAGCTTTCTTT. This encodes CASSQSWPLLAGTEAFF.

The chain couples TRBV15 to TRBJ2-7; D might be TRBD2 (7 bases). This CDR3 contains 16 residues. Trimming stripped 1 base from V and 2 bases from J, with 15 bases between. Germline CDR1 and CDR2: LNHNV and YYDKDF (reference sequence). In nucleotides, the CDR3 is TGTGCCACCAGCAGAGGGGGGGGCGACGGCACCTACGAGCAGTACTTC. Amino acids: CATSRGGGDGTYEQYF.

DNA for the CDR3: TGCGCCAGCAGCCTCATACCCGGGAACGAGCAGTACTTC. Amino acid sequence: CASSLIPGNEQYF. The chain couples TRBV5-1 to TRBJ2-7, with D maybe TRBD2 (5 bases). V lost 4 bases and J 5 bases, leaving 13 bases between the germline ends. CDR3 length: 13 residues. Germline V gene data show CDR1 as SGHRS and CDR2 as YFSETQ.